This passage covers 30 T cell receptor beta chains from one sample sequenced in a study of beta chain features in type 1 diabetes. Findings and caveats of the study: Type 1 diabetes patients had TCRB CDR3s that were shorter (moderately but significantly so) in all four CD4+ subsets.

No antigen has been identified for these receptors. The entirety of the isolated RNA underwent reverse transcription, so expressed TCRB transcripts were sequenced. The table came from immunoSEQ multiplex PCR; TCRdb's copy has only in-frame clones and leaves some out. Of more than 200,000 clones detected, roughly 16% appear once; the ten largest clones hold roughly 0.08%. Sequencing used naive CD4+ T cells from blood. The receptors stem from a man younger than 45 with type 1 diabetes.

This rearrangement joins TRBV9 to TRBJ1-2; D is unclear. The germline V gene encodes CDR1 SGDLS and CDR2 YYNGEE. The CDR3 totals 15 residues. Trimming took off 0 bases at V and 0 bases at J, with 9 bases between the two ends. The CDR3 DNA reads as TGTGCCAGCAGCGTAGGAGACGGAACTAACTATGGCTACACCTTC. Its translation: CASSVGDGTNYGYTF.

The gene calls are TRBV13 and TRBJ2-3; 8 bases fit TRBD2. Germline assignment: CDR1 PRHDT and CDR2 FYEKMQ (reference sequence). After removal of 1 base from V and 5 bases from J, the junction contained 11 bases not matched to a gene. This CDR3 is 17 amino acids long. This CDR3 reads CASSLVGRLARGDTQYF. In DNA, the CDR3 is TGTGCCAGCAGCTTAGTCGGTCGACTAGCGCGAGGAGATACGCAGTATTTT.

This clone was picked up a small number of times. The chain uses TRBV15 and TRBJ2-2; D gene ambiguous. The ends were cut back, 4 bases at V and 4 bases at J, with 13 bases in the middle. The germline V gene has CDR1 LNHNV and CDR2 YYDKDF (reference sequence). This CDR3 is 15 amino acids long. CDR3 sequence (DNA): TGTGCCACCAGCATGGGTGCGGACCCCACCGGGGAGCTGTTTTTT. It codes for CATSMGADPTGELFF.

The CDR3 region has the DNA TGTGCCAGCTCACCAGGAGAGGGGCGCGAGCAGTACTTC. It yields the protein CASSPGEGREQYF. The rearrangement joins TRBV18 to TRBJ2-7; tentatively, D is TRBD1 or TRBD2 (5 bases each). V lost 2 bases to trimming and J lost 6 bases, with 11 bases between them. The CDR3 covers 13 residues. Looked up from germline, CDR1 is KGHSH and CDR2 is LQKENI.

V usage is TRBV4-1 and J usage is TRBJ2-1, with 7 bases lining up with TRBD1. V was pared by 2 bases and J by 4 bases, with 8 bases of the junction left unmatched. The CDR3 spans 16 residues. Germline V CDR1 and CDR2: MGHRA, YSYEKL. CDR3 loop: CASSQLGTANYNEQFF. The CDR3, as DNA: TGCGCCAGCAGCCAACTCGGGACAGCGAATTACAATGAGCAGTTCTTC.

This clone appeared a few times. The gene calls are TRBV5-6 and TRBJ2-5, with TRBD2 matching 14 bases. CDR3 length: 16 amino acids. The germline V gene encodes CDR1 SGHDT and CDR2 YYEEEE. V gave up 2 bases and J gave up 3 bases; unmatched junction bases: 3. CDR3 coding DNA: TGTGCCAGCAGCTTCACGGGACTAGCGGGAGAAGAGACCCAGTACTTC. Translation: CASSFTGLAGEETQYF.

The CDR3 protein is CASSLTSGQETQYF. The CDR3 nucleotides read TGTGCCAGCAGCTTGACTAGCGGCCAAGAGACCCAGTACTTC. V and J are TRBV7-2 and TRBJ2-5; 9 nucleotides align to TRBD2. The germline V gene has CDR1 SGHTA and CDR2 FQGNSA. The ends lost 3 bases at V and 1 base at J; junction bases unmatched: 0. This CDR3 spans 14 amino acids. The whole variable domain, remainder taken from reference TRBV7-2 and TRBJ2-5, is GAGVSQSPSNKVTEKGKDVELRCDPISGHTALYWYRQSLGQGLEFLIYFQGNSAPDKSGLPSDRFSAERTGGSVSTLTIQRTQQEDSAVYLCASSLTSGQETQYFGPGTRLLVL.

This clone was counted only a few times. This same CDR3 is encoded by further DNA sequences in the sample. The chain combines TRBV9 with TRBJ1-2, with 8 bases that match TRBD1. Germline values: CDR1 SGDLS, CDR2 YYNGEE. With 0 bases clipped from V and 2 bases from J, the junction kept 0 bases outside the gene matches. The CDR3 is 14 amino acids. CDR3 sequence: CASSVGQGNYGYTF. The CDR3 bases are TGTGCCAGCAGCGTAGGACAGGGGAACTATGGCTACACCTTC.

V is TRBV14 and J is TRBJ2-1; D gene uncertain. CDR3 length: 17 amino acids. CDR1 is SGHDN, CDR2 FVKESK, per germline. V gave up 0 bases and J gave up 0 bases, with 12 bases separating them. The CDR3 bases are TGTGCCAGCAGCCAAGAATGGGGTTACCGCTCCTACAATGAGCAGTTCTTC. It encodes CASSQEWGYRSYNEQFF.

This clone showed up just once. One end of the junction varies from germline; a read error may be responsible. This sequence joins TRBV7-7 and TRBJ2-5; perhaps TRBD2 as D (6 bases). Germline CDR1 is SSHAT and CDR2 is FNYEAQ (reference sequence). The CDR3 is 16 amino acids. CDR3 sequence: CASSRQPGLLRETQYF. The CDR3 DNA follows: TGTGCTAGCAGCCGACAGCCGGGACTTCTAAGGGAGACCCAGTACTTC.

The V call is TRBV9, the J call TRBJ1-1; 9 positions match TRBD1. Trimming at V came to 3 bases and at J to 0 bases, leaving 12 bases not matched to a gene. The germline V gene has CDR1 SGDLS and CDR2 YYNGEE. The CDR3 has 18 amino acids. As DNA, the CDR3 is TGTGCCAGCAGCGGCCCGGGACAGGGAACCCCATTGAACACTGAAGCTTTCTTT. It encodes CASSGPGQGTPLNTEAFF.

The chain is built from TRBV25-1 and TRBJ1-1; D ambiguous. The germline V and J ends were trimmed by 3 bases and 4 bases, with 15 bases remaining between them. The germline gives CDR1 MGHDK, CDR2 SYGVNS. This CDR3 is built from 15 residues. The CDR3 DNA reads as TGTGCCAGCAGTGAGCTAGTTGCAGCGGGCACTGAAGCTTTCTTT. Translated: CASSELVAAGTEAFF.

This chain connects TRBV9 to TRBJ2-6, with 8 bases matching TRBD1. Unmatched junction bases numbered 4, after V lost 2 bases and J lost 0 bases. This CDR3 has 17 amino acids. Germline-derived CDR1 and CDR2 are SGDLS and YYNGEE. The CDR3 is CASSVGQGSSGANVLTF. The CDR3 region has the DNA TGTGCCAGCAGCGTTGGACAGGGAAGCTCTGGGGCCAACGTCCTGACTTTC. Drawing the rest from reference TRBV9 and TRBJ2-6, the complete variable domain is DSGVTQTPKHLITATGQRVTLRCSPRSGDLSVYWYQQSLDQGLQFLIQYYNGEERAKGNILERFSAQQFPDLHSELNLSSLELGDSALYFCASSVGQGSSGANVLTFGAGSRLTVL.

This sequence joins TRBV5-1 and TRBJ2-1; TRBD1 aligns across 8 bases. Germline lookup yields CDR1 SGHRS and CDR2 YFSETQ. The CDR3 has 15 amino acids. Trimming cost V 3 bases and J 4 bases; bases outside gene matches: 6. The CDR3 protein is CASSSDGQGYNEQFF. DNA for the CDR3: TGCGCCAGCAGCTCGGACGGACAGGGTTACAATGAGCAGTTCTTC.

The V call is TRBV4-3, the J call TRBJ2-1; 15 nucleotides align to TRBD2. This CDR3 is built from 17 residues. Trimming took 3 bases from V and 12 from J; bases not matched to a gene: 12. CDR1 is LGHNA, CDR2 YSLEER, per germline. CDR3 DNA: TGCGCCAGCAGCCATTCTACCGGGGGACTAGCGGGAGGAATGCAGTTCTTC. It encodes CASSHSTGGLAGGMQFF.

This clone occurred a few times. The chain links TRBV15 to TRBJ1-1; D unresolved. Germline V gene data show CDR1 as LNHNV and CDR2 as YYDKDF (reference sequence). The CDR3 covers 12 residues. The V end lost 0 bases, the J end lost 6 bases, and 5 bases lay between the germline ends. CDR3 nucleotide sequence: TGTGCCACCAGCAGAGATTTGCCTGAAGCTTTCTTT. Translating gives CATSRDLPEAFF.

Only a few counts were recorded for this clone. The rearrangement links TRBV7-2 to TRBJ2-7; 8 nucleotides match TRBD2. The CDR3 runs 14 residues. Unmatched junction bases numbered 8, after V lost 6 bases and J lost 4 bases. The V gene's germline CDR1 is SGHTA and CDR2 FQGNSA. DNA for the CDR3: TGTGCCAGCAGTCCACGGGAGGGCCGATACGAGCAGTACTTC. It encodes CASSPREGRYEQYF. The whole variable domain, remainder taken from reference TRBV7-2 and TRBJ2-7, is GAGVSQSPSNKVTEKGKDVELRCDPISGHTALYWYRQSLGQGLEFLIYFQGNSAPDKSGLPSDRFSAERTGGSVSTLTIQRTQQEDSAVYLCASSPREGRYEQYFGPGTRLTVT.

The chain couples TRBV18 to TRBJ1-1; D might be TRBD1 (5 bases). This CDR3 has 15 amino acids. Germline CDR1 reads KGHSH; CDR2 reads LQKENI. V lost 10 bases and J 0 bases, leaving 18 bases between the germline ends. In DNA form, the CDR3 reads TGTGCCACTCGAGGGGCAGGTACCATGAACACTGAAGCTTTCTTT. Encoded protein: CATRGAGTMNTEAFF.

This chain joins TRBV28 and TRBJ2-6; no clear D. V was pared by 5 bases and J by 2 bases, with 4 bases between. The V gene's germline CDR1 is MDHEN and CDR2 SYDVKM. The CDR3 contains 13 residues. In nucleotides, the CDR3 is TGTGCCAGCAGTAAGGCTGGGGCCAACGTCCTGACTTTC. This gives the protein CASSKAGANVLTF. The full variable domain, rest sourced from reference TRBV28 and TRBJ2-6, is DVKVTQSSRYLVKRTGEKVFLECVQDMDHENMFWYRQDPGLGLRLIYFSYDVKMKEKGDIPEGYSVSREKKERFSLILESASTNQTSMYLCASSKAGANVLTFGAGSRLTVL.

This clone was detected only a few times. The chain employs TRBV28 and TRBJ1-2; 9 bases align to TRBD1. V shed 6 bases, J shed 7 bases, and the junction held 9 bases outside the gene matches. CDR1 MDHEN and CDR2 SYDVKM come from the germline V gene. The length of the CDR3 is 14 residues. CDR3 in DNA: TGTGCCAGCAGCCTCCCGGACAGGGGCGGTGGCTACACCTTC. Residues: CASSLPDRGGGYTF.

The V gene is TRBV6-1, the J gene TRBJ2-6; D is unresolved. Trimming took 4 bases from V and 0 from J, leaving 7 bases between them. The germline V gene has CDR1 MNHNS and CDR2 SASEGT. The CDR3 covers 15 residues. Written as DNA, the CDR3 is TGTGCCAGCAGTGCGTTGAGCTCTGGGGCCAACGTCCTGACTTTC. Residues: CASSALSSGANVLTF.

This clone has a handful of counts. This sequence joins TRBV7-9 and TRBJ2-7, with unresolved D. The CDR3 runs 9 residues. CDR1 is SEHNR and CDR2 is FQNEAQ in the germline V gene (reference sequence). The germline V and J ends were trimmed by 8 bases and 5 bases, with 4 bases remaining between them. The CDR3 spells CASGDEQYF. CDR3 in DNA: TGTGCCAGCGGGGACGAGCAGTACTTC. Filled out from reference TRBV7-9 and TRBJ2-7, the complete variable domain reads DTGVSQNPRHKITKRGQNVTFRCDPISEHNRLYWYRQTLGQGPEFLTYFQNEAQLEKSRLLSDRFSAERPKGSFSTLEIQRTEQGDSAMYLCASGDEQYFGPGTRLTVT.

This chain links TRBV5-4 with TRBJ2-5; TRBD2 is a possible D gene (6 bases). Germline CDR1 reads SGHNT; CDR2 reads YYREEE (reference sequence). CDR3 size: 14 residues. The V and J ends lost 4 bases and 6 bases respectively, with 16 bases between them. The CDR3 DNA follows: TGTGCCAGCAGCCCGGGGGACGAGAGGAAGACCCAGTACTTC. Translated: CASSPGDERKTQYF.

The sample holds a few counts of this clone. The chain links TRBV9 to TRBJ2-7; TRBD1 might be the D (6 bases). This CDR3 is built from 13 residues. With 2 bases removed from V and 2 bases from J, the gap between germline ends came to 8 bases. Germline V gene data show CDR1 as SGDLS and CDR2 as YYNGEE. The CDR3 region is CASSVEGAYEQYF. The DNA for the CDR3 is TGTGCCAGCAGCGTTGAGGGGGCCTACGAGCAGTACTTC.

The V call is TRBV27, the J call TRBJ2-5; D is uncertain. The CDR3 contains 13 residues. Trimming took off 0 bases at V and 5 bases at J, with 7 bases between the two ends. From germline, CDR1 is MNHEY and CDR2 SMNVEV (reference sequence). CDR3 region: CASSLSQRETQYF. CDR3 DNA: TGTGCCAGCAGTTTATCGCAGAGGGAGACCCAGTACTTC.

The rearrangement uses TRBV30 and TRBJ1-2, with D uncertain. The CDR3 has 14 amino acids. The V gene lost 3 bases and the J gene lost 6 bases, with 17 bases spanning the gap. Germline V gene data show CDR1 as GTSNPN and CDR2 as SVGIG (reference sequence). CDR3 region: CAWRDLRTRDGYTF. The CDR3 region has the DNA TGTGCCTGGAGAGACCTCAGGACGCGGGATGGCTACACCTTC.

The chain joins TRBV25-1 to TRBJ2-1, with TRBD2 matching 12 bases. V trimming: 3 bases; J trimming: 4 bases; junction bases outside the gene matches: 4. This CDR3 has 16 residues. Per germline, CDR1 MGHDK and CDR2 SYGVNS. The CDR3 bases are TGTGCCAGCAGTGAGGGGGGGACTAGCGGGTACAATGAGCAGTTCTTC. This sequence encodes CASSEGGTSGYNEQFF.

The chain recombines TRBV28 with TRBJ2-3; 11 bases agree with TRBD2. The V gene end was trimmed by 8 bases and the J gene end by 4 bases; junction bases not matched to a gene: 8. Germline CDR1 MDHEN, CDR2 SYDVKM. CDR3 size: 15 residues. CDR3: CASPGPSGRPDTQYF. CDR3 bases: TGTGCCAGCCCCGGGCCTAGCGGGAGGCCAGATACGCAGTATTTT.

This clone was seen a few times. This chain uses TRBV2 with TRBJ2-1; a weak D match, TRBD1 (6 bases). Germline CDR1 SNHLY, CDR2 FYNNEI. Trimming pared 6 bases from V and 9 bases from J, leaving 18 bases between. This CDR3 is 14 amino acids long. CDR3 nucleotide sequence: TGTGCCAGCAGCTACACACCTTTAGGGGGTGAGCAGTTCTTC. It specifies CASSYTPLGGEQFF. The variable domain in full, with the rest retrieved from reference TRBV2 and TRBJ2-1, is EPEVTQTPSHQVTQMGQEVILRCVPISNHLYFYWYRQILGQKVEFLVSFYNNEISEKSEIFDDQFSVERPDGSNFTLKIRSTKLEDSAMYFCASSYTPLGGEQFFGPGTRLTVL.

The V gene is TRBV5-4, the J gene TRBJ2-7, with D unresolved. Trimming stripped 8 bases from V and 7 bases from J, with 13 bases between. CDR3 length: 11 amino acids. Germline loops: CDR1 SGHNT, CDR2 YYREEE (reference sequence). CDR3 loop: CASEELDEQYF. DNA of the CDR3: TGTGCCAGTGAGGAGCTGGATGAGCAGTACTTC.